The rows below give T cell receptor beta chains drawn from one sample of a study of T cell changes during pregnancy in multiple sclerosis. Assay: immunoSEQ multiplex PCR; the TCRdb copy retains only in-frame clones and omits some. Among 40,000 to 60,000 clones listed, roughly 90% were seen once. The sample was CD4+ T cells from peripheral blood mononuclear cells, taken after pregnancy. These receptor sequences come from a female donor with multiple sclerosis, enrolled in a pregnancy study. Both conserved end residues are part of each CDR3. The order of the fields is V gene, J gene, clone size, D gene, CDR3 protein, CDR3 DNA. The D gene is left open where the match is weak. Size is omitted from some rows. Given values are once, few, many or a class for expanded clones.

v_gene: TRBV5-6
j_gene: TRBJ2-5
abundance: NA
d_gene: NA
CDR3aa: CASRAAGGGETQYF
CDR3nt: TGTGCCAGCCGGGCCGCCGGAGGAGGCGAGACCCAGTACTTC

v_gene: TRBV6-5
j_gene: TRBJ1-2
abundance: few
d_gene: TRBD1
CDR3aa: CASSYSRTGGGYGYTF
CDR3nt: TGTGCCAGCAGTTACAGTCGGACAGGGGGCGGCTATGGCTACACCTTC

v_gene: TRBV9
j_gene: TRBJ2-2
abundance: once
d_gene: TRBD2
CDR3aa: CASSTGGLAGRNTGELFF
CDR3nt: TGTGCCAGCAGCACAGGCGGTTTAGCGGGAAGGAACACCGGGGAGCTGTTTTTT

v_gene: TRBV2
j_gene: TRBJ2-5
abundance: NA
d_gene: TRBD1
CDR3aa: CASPRDRGRRETQYF
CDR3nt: TGTGCCAGCCCCCGTGACAGGGGGCGCCGAGAGACCCAGTACTTC

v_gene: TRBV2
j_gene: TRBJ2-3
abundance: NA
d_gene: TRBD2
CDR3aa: CASTGLAVLVPTDTQYF
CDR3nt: TGTGCCAGCACCGGACTAGCAGTGTTGGTCCCCACAGATACGCAGTATTTT

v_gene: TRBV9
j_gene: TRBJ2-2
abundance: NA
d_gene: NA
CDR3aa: CASSPRAGTNTGELFF
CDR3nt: TGTGCCAGCAGCCCCCGGGCGGGGACGAACACCGGGGAGCTGTTTTTT

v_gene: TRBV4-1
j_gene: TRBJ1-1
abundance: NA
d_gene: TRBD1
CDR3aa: CASSQEGGGGVGTEAFF
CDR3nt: TGCGCCAGCAGCCAAGAAGGAGGGGGCGGGGTCGGCACTGAAGCTTTCTTT

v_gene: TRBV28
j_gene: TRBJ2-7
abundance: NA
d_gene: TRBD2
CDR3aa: CASRTSGLYEQYF
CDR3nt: TGTGCCAGCCGGACTAGCGGACTCTACGAGCAGTACTTC

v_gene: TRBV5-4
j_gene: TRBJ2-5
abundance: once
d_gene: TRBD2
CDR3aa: CASSFAVSGLGETQYF
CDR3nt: TGTGCCAGCAGCTTTGCTGTTAGCGGGCTAGGGGAGACCCAGTACTTC

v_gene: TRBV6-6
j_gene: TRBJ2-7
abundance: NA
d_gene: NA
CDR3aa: CASSQTGYEQYF
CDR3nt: TGTGCCAGCAGTCAGACTGGCTACGAGCAGTACTTC

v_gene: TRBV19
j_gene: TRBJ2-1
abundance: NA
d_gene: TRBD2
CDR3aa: CASSIQAGSMNEQFF
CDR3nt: TGTGCCAGTAGTATCCAAGCGGGATCTATGAATGAGCAGTTCTTC

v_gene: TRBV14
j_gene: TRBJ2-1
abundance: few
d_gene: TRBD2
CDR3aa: CASSQGGYSGRNEQFF
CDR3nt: TGTGCCAGCAGCCAAGGAGGGTATAGCGGGAGGAATGAGCAGTTCTTC

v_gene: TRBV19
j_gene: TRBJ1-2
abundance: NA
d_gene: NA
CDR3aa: CATHPLQQGYGYTF
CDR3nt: TGTGCCACCCACCCCCTCCAGCAGGGCTATGGCTACACCTTC

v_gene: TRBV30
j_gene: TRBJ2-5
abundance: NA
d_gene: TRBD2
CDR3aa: CAWSASLVGGSETQYF
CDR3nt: TGTGCCTGGAGTGCCTCCCTCGTGGGAGGGAGTGAGACCCAGTACTTC

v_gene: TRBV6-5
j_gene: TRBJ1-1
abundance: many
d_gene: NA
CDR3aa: CASSYSIGSEAFF
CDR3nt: TGTGCCAGCAGTTACTCGATAGGGAGTGAAGCTTTCTTT

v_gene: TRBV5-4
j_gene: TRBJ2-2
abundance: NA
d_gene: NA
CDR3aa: CASRFGTGDDTGELFF
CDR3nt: TGTGCCAGCAGGTTCGGGACGGGGGATGACACCGGGGAGCTGTTTTTT

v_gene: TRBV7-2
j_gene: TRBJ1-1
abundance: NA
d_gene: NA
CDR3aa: CASSLDAEKNTEAFF
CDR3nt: TGTGCCAGCAGCTTAGACGCCGAGAAGAACACTGAAGCTTTCTTT

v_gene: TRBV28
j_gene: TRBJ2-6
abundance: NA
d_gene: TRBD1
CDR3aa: CASRTGWASGANVLTF
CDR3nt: TGTGCCAGCAGGACAGGGTGGGCGTCTGGGGCCAACGTCCTGACTTTC

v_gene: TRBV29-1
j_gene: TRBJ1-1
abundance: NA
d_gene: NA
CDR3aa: CSVDKAVGTEAFF
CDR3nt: TGCAGCGTTGATAAAGCGGTGGGGACTGAAGCTTTCTTT

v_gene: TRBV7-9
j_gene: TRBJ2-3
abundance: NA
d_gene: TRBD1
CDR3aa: CASSFGTGSDTQYF
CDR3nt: TGTGCCAGCAGCTTCGGGACAGGGTCCGATACGCAGTATTTT

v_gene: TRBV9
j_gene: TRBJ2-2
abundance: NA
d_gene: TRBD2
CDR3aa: CASSSRGSGGANTGELFF
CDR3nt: TGTGCCAGCAGCTCCCGGGGTAGCGGGGGCGCGAACACCGGGGAGCTGTTTTTT

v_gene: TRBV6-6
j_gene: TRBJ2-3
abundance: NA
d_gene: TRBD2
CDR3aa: CASSPGLAFSTDTQYF
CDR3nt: TGTGCCAGCAGTCCGGGACTAGCGTTTAGCACAGATACGCAGTATTTT

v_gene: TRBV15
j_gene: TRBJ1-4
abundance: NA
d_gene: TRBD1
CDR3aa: CATSPGTGANEKLFF
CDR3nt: TGTGCCACCAGCCCAGGGACAGGAGCTAATGAAAAACTGTTTTTT

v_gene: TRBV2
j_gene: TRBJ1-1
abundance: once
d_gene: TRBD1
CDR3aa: CASSVQGATEAFF
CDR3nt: TGTGCCAGCAGTGTACAGGGGGCCACTGAAGCTTTCTTT

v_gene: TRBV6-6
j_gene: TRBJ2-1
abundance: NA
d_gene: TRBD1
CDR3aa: CASSPDRGERYNEQFF
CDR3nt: TGTGCCAGCAGCCCCGACAGGGGTGAACGATACAATGAGCAGTTCTTC

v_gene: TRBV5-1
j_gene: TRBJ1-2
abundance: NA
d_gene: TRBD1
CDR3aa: CASSLFIGTGVEGYTF
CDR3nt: TGCGCCAGCAGCTTATTTATAGGGACAGGGGTTGAAGGCTACACCTTC

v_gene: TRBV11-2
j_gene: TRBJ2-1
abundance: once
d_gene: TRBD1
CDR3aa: CASSSRTGANNEQFF
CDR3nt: TGTGCCAGCAGCTCCCGGACAGGGGCGAACAATGAGCAGTTCTTC

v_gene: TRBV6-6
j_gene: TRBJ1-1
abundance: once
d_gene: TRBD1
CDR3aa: CASSSPDRGKNEAFF
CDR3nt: TGTGCCAGCAGTTCCCCGGACAGGGGGAAGAATGAAGCTTTCTTT

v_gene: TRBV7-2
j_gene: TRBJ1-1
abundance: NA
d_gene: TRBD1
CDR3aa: CASSARTGGTEAFF
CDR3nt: TGTGCCAGCAGCGCCCGGACAGGGGGAACTGAAGCTTTCTTT

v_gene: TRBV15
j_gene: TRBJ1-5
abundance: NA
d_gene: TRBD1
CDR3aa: CATSSSRRRQGSNQPQHF
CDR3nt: TGTGCCACCAGCAGTTCGCGCCGCCGACAGGGCAGCAATCAGCCCCAGCATTTT

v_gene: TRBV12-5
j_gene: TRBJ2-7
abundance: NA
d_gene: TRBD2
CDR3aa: CASGQASGRGYEQYF
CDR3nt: TGTGCTAGTGGTCAGGCTAGCGGGAGAGGGTACGAGCAGTACTTC

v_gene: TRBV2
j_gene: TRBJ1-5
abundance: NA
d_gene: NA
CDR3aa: CASTKGGAGQPQHF
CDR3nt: TGTGCCAGCACCAAAGGCGGGGCAGGGCAGCCCCAGCATTTT

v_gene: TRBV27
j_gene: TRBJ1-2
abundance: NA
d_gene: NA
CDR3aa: CASSFIGANYGYTF
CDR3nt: TGTGCCAGCAGTTTCATCGGGGCTAACTATGGCTACACCTTC

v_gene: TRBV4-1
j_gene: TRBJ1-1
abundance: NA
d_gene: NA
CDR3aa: CASSPRSGRGTEAFF
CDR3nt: TGCGCCAGCAGCCCCCGGAGCGGTAGAGGCACTGAAGCTTTCTTT

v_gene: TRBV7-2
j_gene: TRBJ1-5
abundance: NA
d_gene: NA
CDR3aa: CASSLGTGQSNQPQHF
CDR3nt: TGTGCCAGCAGCTTAGGAACAGGGCAGAGCAATCAGCCCCAGCATTTT

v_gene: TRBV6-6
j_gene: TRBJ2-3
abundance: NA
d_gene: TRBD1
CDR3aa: CASSPQGFPDTQYF
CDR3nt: TGTGCCAGCAGCCCACAGGGGTTCCCAGATACGCAGTATTTT

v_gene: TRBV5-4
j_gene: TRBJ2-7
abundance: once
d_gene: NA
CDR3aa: CASSNTRSASYEQYF
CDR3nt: TGTGCCAGCAGCAACACCAGGTCAGCCTCCTACGAGCAGTACTTC

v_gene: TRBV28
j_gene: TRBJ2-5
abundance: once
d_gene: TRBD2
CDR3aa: CASSRRDYKETQYF
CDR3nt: TGTGCCAGCAGCCGCCGGGACTATAAAGAGACCCAGTACTTC

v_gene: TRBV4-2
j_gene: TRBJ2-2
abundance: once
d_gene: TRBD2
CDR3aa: CASSQGLAGGYTGELFF
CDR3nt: TGTGCCAGCAGCCAAGGGCTAGCGGGAGGTTACACCGGGGAGCTGTTTTTT

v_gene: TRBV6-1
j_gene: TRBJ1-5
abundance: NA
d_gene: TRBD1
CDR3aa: CASSDRQGGNQPQHF
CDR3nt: TGTGCCAGCAGTGACCGACAGGGAGGCAATCAGCCCCAGCATTTT

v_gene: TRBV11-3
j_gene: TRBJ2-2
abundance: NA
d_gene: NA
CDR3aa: CASRGDRRNTGELFF
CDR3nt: TGTGCCAGCAGGGGAGACAGGAGGAACACCGGGGAGCTGTTTTTT

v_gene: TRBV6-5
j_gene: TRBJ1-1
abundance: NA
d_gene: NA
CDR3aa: CASSYLQRNTEAFF
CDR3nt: TGTGCCAGCAGTTACTTACAGAGGAACACTGAAGCTTTCTTT

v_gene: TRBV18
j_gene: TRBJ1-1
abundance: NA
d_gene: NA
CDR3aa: CASSRRDFEAFF
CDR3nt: TGTGCCAGCTCACGACGGGATTTTGAAGCTTTCTTT

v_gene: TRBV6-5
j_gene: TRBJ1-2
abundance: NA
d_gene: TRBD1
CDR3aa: CASTRTGYGYTF
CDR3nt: TGTGCCAGCACCAGGACAGGGTATGGCTACACCTTC

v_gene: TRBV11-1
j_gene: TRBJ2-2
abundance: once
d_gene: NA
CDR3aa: CASKPLLIPSGNTGELFF
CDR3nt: TGTGCCAGCAAGCCCCTTTTGATACCGAGCGGGAACACCGGGGAGCTGTTTTTT

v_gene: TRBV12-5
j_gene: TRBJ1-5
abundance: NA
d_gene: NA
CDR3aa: CASAIRRVQSDDQPQHF
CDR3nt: TGTGCTAGTGCCATCCGCAGGGTTCAGTCCGATGATCAGCCCCAGCATTTT